This TCR beta chain appears in the sequencing data of a study of identical twins. Germline V gene data show CDR1 as SGHAT and CDR2 as FQNNGV. V lost 4 bases to trimming and J lost 2 bases, with 27 bases between them. This CDR3 is 20 amino acids long. TCRdb reprocessed the 5' RACE reads via MiXCR and lists one record per CDR3 protein. The sample contains 420,000 or so distinct CDR3 sequences, approximately 17% of which appear only once. This clonotype has more than one count but fewer than ten. What it binds is unknown. The study, taken as a whole, reports: Sharing of beta out-of-frame sequences by twins showed a weaker excess.

The sequence was collected from a man aged 45-60 years in good health. The chain joins TRBV11-2 to TRBJ2-1; a weak D match, TRBD1 (6 bases). The source material was naive T cells sorted from blood. The CDR3 nucleotides read TGTGCCAGCAGCTCCTTCCGGGACAAGTGGCGTTTCCCTACCTACAATGAGCAGTTCTTC. Protein sequence: CASSSFRDKWRFPTYNEQFF. Full variable domain (outside the CDR3, taken from reference TRBV11-2 and TRBJ2-1): EAGVAQSPRYKIIEKRQSVAFWCNPISGHATLYWYQQILGQGPKLLIQFQNNGVVDDSQLPKDRFSAERLKGVDSTLKIQPAKLEDSAVYLCASSSFRDKWRFPTYNEQFFGPGTRLTVL.